The T cell receptor beta chain described here comes from a study of regulatory T cells in long-lasting Graves disease. In germline, CDR1 is SGHRS, CDR2 YFSETQ. The CDR3 covers 15 residues. Assembly of TCR beta libraries relied on iRepertoire HTBI primers together with Arm-PCR of CDR3 regions. TCRdb re-analysed the multiplex PCR reads in MiXCR, keeping a single row per CDR3 protein. The repertoire holds 550,000 to 700,000 distinct CDR3 sequences, roughly a sixth seen once, with 12% in the top ten. This clonotype has at least ten counts. The junction and the germline gene differ at one end; a read error may be behind it. Time point noted: newly diagnosed GD, antithyroid drugs for less than 3 months. Generation of the TCR library employed RNA extracted from PBMCs. The sample was also linked to a second study, of T cells in Graves' hyperthyroidism and ophthalmopathy.

The receptor comes from a man aged 18 to 30 with Graves disease. The input for sequencing was peripheral blood mononuclear cells (PBMCs), taken at new diagnosis, from a patient treated with antithyroid drugs. This sequence joins TRBV5-1 and TRBJ2-7; TRBD2 agrees at 10 bases. For the CDR3, the DNA is TGTGCCAGCAGTTTGGCCCTAGCGGGAGCCTACGAGCAGTACTTC. Amino acids: CASSLALAGAYEQYF.